These 8 T cell receptor beta chains originate from one sample sequenced in a study of blood T cell repertoires in COVID-19. The method was immunoSEQ multiplex PCR; TCRdb's version includes in-frame clones alone and lacks a portion of them. The sample contains around 100,000 clones, 70% to 90% of which appear only once. What was sequenced was peripheral blood. The source is a man older than 75 with acute or convalescent COVID-19.

The CDR3 DNA is TGTGCCAGAGGACAGGGACAGGCTAATGAAAAACTGTTTTTT. As protein: CARGQGQANEKLFF. J is TRBJ1-4 and V is TRBV2, with 8 positions matching TRBD1. This CDR3 is built from 14 residues. V trimming: 9 bases; J trimming: 3 bases; junction bases outside the gene matches: 6. Looked up from germline, CDR1 is SNHLY and CDR2 is FYNNEI.

This sequence joins TRBV12-5 and TRBJ2-5; perhaps TRBD2 as D (6 bases). The CDR3 spans 13 residues. Per germline, CDR1 LGHNT and CDR2 FRNRAP. Trimming took 6 bases from V and 4 from J, leaving 12 bases between them. Written as DNA, the CDR3 is TGTGCTAGTGGCGCGTCGGGAGTAGAGACCCAGTACTTC. This translates into CASGASGVETQYF.

The CDR3 loop is CATSRDQGVENTIYF. CDR3 coding DNA: TGTGCCACCAGCAGAGATCAGGGGGTGGAAAACACCATATATTTT. The rearrangement joins TRBV15 to TRBJ1-3, with TRBD1 matching 7 bases. The germline V gene has CDR1 LNHNV and CDR2 YYDKDF (reference sequence). CDR3 size: 15 residues. After removal of 0 bases from V and 6 bases from J, the junction contained 5 bases not matched to a gene.

The V call is TRBV9, the J call TRBJ2-5; 9 bases fit TRBD1. This CDR3 has 15 amino acids. V was pared by 3 bases and J by 5 bases, with 8 bases of the junction left unmatched. Germline V gene lookup returns CDR1 SGDLS and CDR2 YYNGEE. CDR3 DNA: TGTGCCAGCAGCGACCTTGGACAGGGGAAGGAGACCCAGTACTTC. It is translated as CASSDLGQGKETQYF.

The chain links TRBV6-6 to TRBJ1-2, with D uncertain. The germline V and J ends were trimmed by 3 bases and 5 bases, with 13 bases remaining between them. Germline values: CDR1 MNHNY, CDR2 SVGAGI (reference sequence). This CDR3 has 14 residues. CDR3 in amino acids: CASSYPLRQYGYTF. The CDR3 nucleotides are TGTGCCAGCAGTTATCCCCTTCGACAATATGGCTACACCTTC.

This clone was counted a single time. The chain recombines TRBV28 with TRBJ1-6; 7 bases match TRBD1. CDR1 and CDR2 (germline): MDHEN, SYDVKM. After removal of 2 bases from V and 1 base from J, the junction contained 8 bases not matched to a gene. The CDR3 covers 18 residues. CDR3 in DNA: TGTGCCAGCAGTTTACCTACAGGGGTGAGGTCCTATAATTCACCCCTCCACTTT. Its protein product is CASSLPTGVRSYNSPLHF.

The rearrangement links TRBV19 to TRBJ2-2; perhaps TRBD2 as D (5 bases). The V end lost 8 bases, the J end lost 6 bases, and 16 bases lay between the germline ends. Germline assignment: CDR1 LNHDA and CDR2 SQIVND (reference sequence). CDR3 length: 14 residues. The DNA of the CDR3 is TGTGCCAGTTCCCGGGATGGTGGGCCCGGGGAGCTGTTTTTT. This translates into CASSRDGGPGELFF.

This clone was observed a single time. The chain carries TRBV24-1 and TRBJ2-2; the D gene is possibly TRBD1 (6 bases). V lost 4 bases to trimming and J lost 7 bases, with 12 bases between them. The CDR3 is 14 residues long. The germline V gene has CDR1 KGHDR and CDR2 SFDVKD. In DNA, the CDR3 is TGTGCCACCAGTGAACACAGGGTTGGCGGGGAGCTGTTTTTT. Amino acid sequence: CATSEHRVGGELFF.